This T cell receptor beta chain is from a study of T-cell memory formation after mild COVID-19. In the study overall: Clustering of TCRs was largely donor specific.

As to this clonotype: The target antigen is unknown.

The V gene's germline CDR1 is LGHDT and CDR2 YNNKEL (reference sequence). Trimming left V 4 bases short and J 4 bases short, with 9 bases between. The CDR3 totals 13 residues. Barcoded TCR alpha and TCR beta cDNA libraries with UMIs came from 5'RACE using constant-segment primers. TCRdb reprocessed the 5' RACE reads with MiXCR, giving one entry per CDR3 protein. The top ten clones hold 21% of a sample with some 310,000 distinct CDR3 sequences, more than 20% of them seen once. Findings and limits, study-wide: Clones that got smaller from day 15 to 85 had even CD4/CD8, while clones growing later tipped toward CD4+. Pre-infection memory already had some responding clones, implying cross-reactive memory joined.

The sample taken for sequencing was PBMCs or a T cell subset sorted from them (not recorded which). This chain links TRBV3-1 with TRBJ2-3, with D unresolved. The sequence derives from a man between 18 and 35 years old who had mild COVID-19 (a few samples of this study predate the infection). Cell type and time point are not known. The CDR3 is CASSPVESDTQYF. CDR3 DNA sequence: TGTGCCAGCAGCCCCGTCGAGTCAGATACGCAGTATTTT.